The 32 T cell receptor beta chains presented below share a single source sample, sequenced in a study of response to subunit inactivated influenza vaccine. TCRdb itself ran the RT-PCR reads through MiXCR, one entry per CDR3 protein. The table shows hundreds of thousands of distinct CDR3 sequences, with approximately 12% occurring only once. The sequencing used PBMCs from blood, collected on the day of vaccination. The receptors were sampled from a man aged 50 to 59 who received an inactivated influenza vaccine.

This clonotype was recorded a few times. This chain joins TRBV2 and TRBJ2-1; D tentatively fits TRBD1 or TRBD2 (5 bases each). V was shortened by 5 bases and J by 1 base, with 15 bases between the two germline ends. Germline CDR1 SNHLY, CDR2 FYNNEI. The CDR3 is 16 residues long. CDR3 DNA sequence: TGTGCCAGCAGTTCCGGCGTCGGGGCTTCCTACAATGAGCAGTTCTTC. It specifies CASSSGVGASYNEQFF.

The V and J genes are TRBV7-8 and TRBJ2-7; 11 nucleotides align to TRBD2. Germline V gene sequence: CDR1 SGHVS, CDR2 FQNEAQ. The J segment lost 2 bases and the V segment lost 5 bases, leaving 5 bases of the junction unmatched. CDR3 size: 15 residues. The CDR3 DNA sequence: TGTGCCAGCAGCCCTAGCGGGGGGACACCCTACGAGCAGTACTTC. Translating it yields CASSPSGGTPYEQYF.

This clonotype was counted a few times. J is TRBJ2-3 and V is TRBV20-1; a possible D gene is TRBD2 (5 bases). The CDR3 totals 15 residues. Per germline, CDR1 DFQATT and CDR2 SNEGSKA (reference sequence). Trimming left V 6 bases short and J 0 bases short, with 16 bases between. The CDR3 coding sequence is TGCAGTGCCAGACGAACCGGGGATAGCACAGATACGCAGTATTTT. This gives the protein CSARRTGDSTDTQYF.

The chain has TRBV29-1 and TRBJ1-2, with D possibly TRBD1 on 6 matching bases. From germline, CDR1 is SQVTM and CDR2 ANQGSEA. Between the trimmed V and J ends, which lost 4 bases and 8 bases, there was a span of 14 bases. CDR3 size: 12 residues. CDR3 in DNA: TGCAGCGTTGGGGGACAAGGGGTCGGCTACACCTTC. This encodes CSVGGQGVGYTF.

The genes are TRBV24-1 and TRBJ1-5; the D is unclear. The CDR3 has 12 residues. Trimming removed 1 base from V and 6 bases from J, with 3 bases in between. Germline CDR1 and CDR2: KGHDR and SFDVKD. The DNA of the CDR3 is TGTGCCACCAGTGATTTTGGTCAGCCCCAGCATTTT. This gives the protein CATSDFGQPQHF.

This clonotype was found a few times. J is TRBJ1-1 and V is TRBV12-3 or TRBV12-4, with a possible D match to TRBD1 (6 bases). There are 15 residues in the CDR3. Between the trimmed V and J ends, which lost 6 bases and 1 base, there was a span of 15 bases. The CDR3, as DNA: TGTGCCAGCAGCTGGGGACAAGCAAAGAACACTGAAGCTTTCTTT. Protein product: CASSWGQAKNTEAFF.

This clonotype was counted a single time. The chain is built from TRBV4-1 and TRBJ2-1; 7 bases are a match to TRBD1. Trimming removed 4 bases from V and 8 bases from J; junction bases left unmatched: 11. The CDR3 consists of 15 residues. Per germline, CDR1 MGHRA and CDR2 YSYEKL. CDR3 sequence reads: CASSLLGTEYDEQFF. CDR3 DNA: TGCGCCAGCAGCCTTCTTGGGACAGAATACGATGAGCAGTTCTTC.

This rearrangement joins TRBV2 to TRBJ2-5; 7 bases map to TRBD1. The CDR3 has 15 amino acids. Per germline, CDR1 SNHLY and CDR2 FYNNEI. Germline trimming cut 5 bases from V and 5 bases from J; bases unmatched to any gene: 11. CDR3 DNA: TGTGCCAGCAGTATTCAGACAGGGCTGGGGGAGACCCAGTACTTC. This encodes CASSIQTGLGETQYF.

The chain joins TRBV3-1 to TRBJ2-3, with D uncertain. The CDR3 sequence is 15 residues long. V was shortened by 3 bases and J by 0 bases, with 10 bases between the two germline ends. Germline CDR1 is LGHDT and CDR2 is YNNKEL (reference sequence). The CDR3 loop reads CASSQFDGSTDTQYF. The CDR3 DNA sequence: TGTGCCAGCAGCCAGTTTGACGGTAGCACAGATACGCAGTATTTT.

This clonotype came up many times. The chain uses TRBV19 and TRBJ2-3, with D uncertain. Trimming took 6 bases from V and 0 from J, leaving 10 bases between them. The length of the CDR3 is 14 residues. Germline values: CDR1 LNHDA, CDR2 SQIVND (reference sequence). In DNA form, the CDR3 reads TGTGCCAGTAGCATGGGCCAGAGCACAGATACGCAGTATTTT. Translation: CASSMGQSTDTQYF.

The chain is built from TRBV6-5 and TRBJ1-1; no firm D call. V lost 0 bases to trimming and J lost 1 base, with 9 bases between them. Germline V lookup: CDR1 MNHEY, CDR2 SVGAGI. The CDR3 contains 15 residues. The CDR3 nucleotides are TGTGCCAGCAGTTACTCGGGCCTACGGAACACTGAAGCTTTCTTT. This sequence encodes CASSYSGLRNTEAFF.

This clonotype was detected only a few times. The rearrangement links TRBV29-1 to TRBJ1-2, with 7 bases aligning to TRBD1. Trimming removed 5 bases from V and 8 bases from J; junction bases left unmatched: 8. CDR3 length: 12 residues. Germline assignment: CDR1 SQVTM and CDR2 ANQGSEA. DNA for the CDR3: TGCAGCGTTTCAAGACAGGGAGGAGGCTACACCTTC. Protein: CSVSRQGGGYTF.

This clonotype appeared a few times. The chain has TRBV6-2 or TRBV6-3 and TRBJ2-1; the D is unclear. With 5 bases removed from V and 5 bases from J, the gap between germline ends came to 10 bases. CDR3 length equals 13 residues. From germline, CDR1 is MNHEY and CDR2 SVGEGT. CDR3 in DNA: TGTGCCAGCAGTAAGCTTATAAACAATGAGCAGTTCTTC. Amino acid sequence: CASSKLINNEQFF.

The V and J genes are TRBV11-2 and TRBJ2-7; 16 bases map to TRBD2. The V and J ends lost 5 bases and 3 bases, in that order; junction bases with no gene match: 13. The CDR3 length is 19 residues. The germline gives CDR1 SGHAT, CDR2 FQNNGV. The CDR3 coding sequence is TGTGCCAGCAGCATTCGGCCGGGACTAGCGGGAGGGCCATTCTACGAGCAGTACTTC. It encodes CASSIRPGLAGGPFYEQYF.

This clonotype was seen a few times. The gene calls are TRBV10-2 and TRBJ1-1; unclear D gene. This CDR3 spans 11 amino acids. CDR1 is WSHSY, CDR2 SAAADI, per germline. Trimming removed 7 bases at V and 4 bases at J, with 7 bases between. The CDR3 sequence is CASMSFTEAFF. The CDR3 region has the DNA TGCGCCAGCATGAGTTTCACTGAAGCTTTCTTT.

This chain connects TRBV7-2 to TRBJ2-3; 7 positions match TRBD1. Per the germline V gene, CDR1 is SGHTA and CDR2 is FQGNSA. V trimming: 1 base; J trimming: 2 bases; junction bases outside the gene matches: 6. The CDR3 runs 16 residues. CDR3 sequence: CASSLGATGLTDTQYF. The CDR3 nucleotides are TGTGCCAGCAGCTTAGGAGCGACAGGGCTCACAGATACGCAGTATTTT.

A few counts support this clonotype. The chain links TRBV3-1 to TRBJ2-7; D is perhaps TRBD2 (5 bases). From germline, CDR1 is LGHDT and CDR2 YNNKEL (reference sequence). The ends were cut back, 3 bases at V and 0 bases at J, with 15 bases in the middle. CDR3 size: 16 residues. The CDR3 spells CASSQGSLRGSYEQYF. CDR3 DNA: TGTGCCAGCAGCCAGGGCTCTCTCCGGGGCTCCTACGAGCAGTACTTC.

Written as DNA, the CDR3 is TGTGCCAGCAATCTCTCGGGATCAGGGATCCGGAGCAATCAGCCCCAGCATTTT. Protein sequence: CASNLSGSGIRSNQPQHF. The chain joins TRBV6-2 or TRBV6-3 to TRBJ1-5, with D possibly matching TRBD1 (5 bases). Trimming removed 7 bases at V and 1 base at J, with 23 bases between. CDR1 is MNHEY and CDR2 is SVGEGT in the germline V gene. This CDR3 is built from 18 residues.

This clonotype has just a few counts. The rearrangement links TRBV5-6 to TRBJ2-5, with TRBD1 identical over 9 bases. The junction had 5 bases not matched to a gene; V was cut back by 0 bases and J by 2 bases. CDR3 length equals 16 residues. CDR1 and CDR2 from the germline V gene are SGHDT and YYEEEE. The CDR3 sequence: CASSLADGTGQETQYF. The CDR3 DNA is TGTGCCAGCAGCTTGGCTGACGGGACAGGGCAAGAGACCCAGTACTTC.

This clonotype occurred many times. The V call is TRBV11-2, the J call TRBJ2-7; perhaps TRBD1 as D (6 bases). The CDR3 consists of 15 residues. Between the trimmed V and J ends, which lost 6 bases and 3 bases, there was a span of 18 bases. CDR1 and CDR2 from the germline V gene are SGHAT and FQNNGV. The CDR3 coding sequence is TGTGCCAGCAGTACAGGACCAGGGGCAAGCTACGAGCAGTACTTC. Protein product: CASSTGPGASYEQYF.

Only a few counts were recorded for this clonotype. The rearrangement uses TRBV2 and TRBJ1-5; 9 bases line up with TRBD1. Trimming removed 5 bases from V and 6 bases from J; junction bases left unmatched: 8. CDR1 is SNHLY and CDR2 is FYNNEI in the germline V gene. This CDR3 is 15 amino acids long. CDR3 loop: CASSTQGAVGQPQHF. Here the CDR3 DNA reads TGTGCCAGCAGTACACAGGGGGCGGTTGGTCAGCCCCAGCATTTT.

The rearrangement uses TRBV15 and TRBJ1-4; D uncertain. CDR3 size: 15 residues. Germline CDR1 is LNHNV and CDR2 is YYDKDF (reference sequence). V was clipped by 9 bases and J by 15 bases, with 29 bases between them. CDR3 residues: CATGTPGRMGEAVFF. The CDR3 nucleotides read TGTGCCACTGGTACCCCGGGCCGAATGGGAGAAGCGGTGTTTTTT.

Only a few counts were recorded for this clonotype. The chain recombines TRBV4-2 with TRBJ1-5; 9 positions match TRBD1. V was pared by 2 bases and J by 7 bases, with 6 bases of the junction left unmatched. This CDR3 has 15 amino acids. Germline-derived CDR1 and CDR2 are LGHNA and YNFKEQ. The CDR3 spells CASSQRQGGDQPQHF. The CDR3 coding sequence is TGTGCCAGCAGCCAACGACAGGGGGGAGACCAGCCCCAGCATTTT.

In this sample, this clonotype turned up a few times. J is TRBJ1-2 and V is TRBV6-7, with D possibly TRBD1 on 6 matching bases. Being an ORF, TRBV6-7 has a function that is uncertain. Between the trimmed V and J ends, which lost 2 bases and 0 bases, there was a span of 16 bases. This CDR3 has 17 amino acids. The CDR3 sequence is CASSYPRDRTSNYGYTF. The CDR3 bases are TGTGCCAGCAGTTACCCTAGAGACAGGACCTCTAACTATGGCTACACCTTC.

In this sample, this clonotype turned up many times. V usage is TRBV2 and J usage is TRBJ2-1; 9 positions match TRBD2. The ends lost 6 bases at V and 2 bases at J; junction bases unmatched: 5. This CDR3 has 15 residues. Looked up from germline, CDR1 is SNHLY and CDR2 is FYNNEI. CDR3 residues: CASSRTSATYNEQFF. For the CDR3, the DNA is TGTGCCAGCAGCCGGACTAGCGCAACCTACAATGAGCAGTTCTTC.

V usage is TRBV5-5 and J usage is TRBJ2-5; 12 nucleotides align to TRBD1. The CDR3 loop spans 17 amino acids. Germline V gene data show CDR1 as SGHKS and CDR2 as YYEKEE (reference sequence). V lost 0 bases, J lost 7 bases, and 10 bases stayed unmatched. In nucleotides, the CDR3 is TGTGCCAGCAGCTTGGAGGCTGGGACAGGGGGCAGGTTGACCCAGTACTTC. Encoded protein: CASSLEAGTGGRLTQYF.

The chain joins TRBV28 to TRBJ1-1; D uncertain. Trimming removed 1 base at V and 5 bases at J, with 17 bases between. The length of the CDR3 is 16 residues. Germline CDR1 MDHEN, CDR2 SYDVKM. The CDR3 reads CASSLSLSGVRTEAFF. In DNA form, the CDR3 reads TGTGCCAGCAGTTTATCCCTCTCTGGGGTCCGGACTGAAGCTTTCTTT. The full variable domain, completed using reference TRBV28 and TRBJ1-1, is DVKVTQSSRYLVKRTGEKVFLECVQDMDHENMFWYRQDPGLGLRLIYFSYDVKMKEKGDIPEGYSVSREKKERFSLILESASTNQTSMYLCASSLSLSGVRTEAFFGQGTRLTVV.

This chain uses TRBV27 with TRBJ2-3; 9 nucleotides align to TRBD2. J gave up 11 bases and V 8 bases, and 17 bases lay outside the gene matches. Germline CDR1 MNHEY, CDR2 SMNVEV (reference sequence). CDR3 length: 15 amino acids. CDR3 sequence reads: CASGRPGLAGSRQYF. CDR3 coding DNA: TGTGCCAGCGGGAGACCGGGACTAGCAGGCTCCCGGCAGTATTTT.

This clonotype occurred many times. The chain uses TRBV5-5 and TRBJ2-1; no reliable D call. This CDR3 has 13 residues. V was pared by 0 bases and J by 6 bases, with 7 bases between. Germline V gene lookup returns CDR1 SGHKS and CDR2 YYEKEE (reference sequence). The CDR3 coding sequence is TGTGCCAGCAGCTTGGGACCCAGCAATGAGCAGTTCTTC. It encodes CASSLGPSNEQFF.

This clonotype was recorded at least ten times. The chain links TRBV28 to TRBJ2-2, with D uncertain. This CDR3 region has 15 residues. V lost 6 bases to trimming and J lost 6 bases, with 17 bases between them. Germline CDR1 and CDR2: MDHEN and SYDVKM. The CDR3 protein is CASSITVGGSGELFF. CDR3 in DNA: TGTGCCAGCAGCATTACCGTAGGTGGTTCCGGGGAGCTGTTTTTT.

There are many counts of this clonotype. The chain uses TRBV3-1 and TRBJ2-5; D gene unclear. This CDR3 contains 14 residues. With 0 bases removed from V and 0 bases from J, the gap between germline ends came to 5 bases. From germline, CDR1 is LGHDT and CDR2 YNNKEL (reference sequence). CDR3 sequence (DNA): TGTGCCAGCAGCCAAGAGCCGTACCAAGAGACCCAGTACTTC. Its translation is CASSQEPYQETQYF.

This clonotype was seen at least ten times. V gene TRBV27 combines with J gene TRBJ1-1; the D gene is possibly TRBD1 (5 bases). Trimming removed 6 bases at V and 1 base at J, with 21 bases between. Germline lookup yields CDR1 MNHEY and CDR2 SMNVEV (reference sequence). This CDR3 contains 17 residues. CDR3 DNA sequence: TGTGCCAGCAGCCCCCACGCGAGGGGCCGATGGAACACTGAAGCTTTCTTT. Amino acids: CASSPHARGRWNTEAFF.